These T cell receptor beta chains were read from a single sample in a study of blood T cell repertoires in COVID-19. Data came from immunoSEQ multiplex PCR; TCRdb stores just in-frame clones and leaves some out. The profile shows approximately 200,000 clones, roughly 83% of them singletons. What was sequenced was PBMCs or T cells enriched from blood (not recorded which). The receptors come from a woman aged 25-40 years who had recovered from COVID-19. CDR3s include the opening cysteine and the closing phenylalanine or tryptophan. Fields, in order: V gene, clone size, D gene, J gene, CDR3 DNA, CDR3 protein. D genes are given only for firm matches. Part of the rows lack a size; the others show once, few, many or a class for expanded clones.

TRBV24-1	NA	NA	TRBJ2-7	TGTGCCACCATTATGTCTCGGGCCTACGAGCAGTACTTC	CATIMSRAYEQYF
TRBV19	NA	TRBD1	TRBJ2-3	TGTGCCAGTAGTATGGGACAGGGGAGCACAGATACGCAGTATTTT	CASSMGQGSTDTQYF
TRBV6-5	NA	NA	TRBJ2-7	TGTGCCAGCAGTCTAGTTTCCTACGAGCAGTACTTC	CASSLVSYEQYF
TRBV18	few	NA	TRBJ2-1	TGTGCCAGCTCACCTACTAACTCCTACAATGAGCAGTTCTTC	CASSPTNSYNEQFF
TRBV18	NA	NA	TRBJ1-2	TGTGCCAGCTCAGCAGGCACCGTGCCAGCTTCCTATGGCTACACCTTC	CASSAGTVPASYGYTF
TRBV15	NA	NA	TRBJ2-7	TGTGCCACCAGCAGAGAAGCGGACAGCTACGAGCAGTACTTC	CATSREADSYEQYF
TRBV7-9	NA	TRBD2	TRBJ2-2	TGTGCCAGCAGGAGGACTAGCGGGAGGACAGGCACCGGGGAGCTGTTTTTT	CASRRTSGRTGTGELFF
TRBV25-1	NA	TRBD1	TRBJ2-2	TGTGCCAGCAGTAGAGGGGTGTCAGGGGGCTCGGGCACCGGGGAGCTGTTTTTT	CASSRGVSGGSGTGELFF
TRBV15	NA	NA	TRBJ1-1	TGTGCCACCAGCAGAGTCTGGGCCCTGGGTACTGAAGCTTTCTTT	CATSRVWALGTEAFF
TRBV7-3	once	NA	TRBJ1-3	TGTGCCAGCAGCTTAGCAGGCTCTGGAAACACCATATATTTT	CASSLAGSGNTIYF